Following are 27 T cell receptor beta chains from one sample sequenced in a study of blood T cells in healthy people across ages. Next came a second PCR, run for about 6 to 11 cycles, which used a sample-barcoded 5' primer along with a J-beta primer mix. TCRdb re-analysed the 5' RACE reads in MiXCR, keeping a single row per CDR3 protein. The table shows about 1.6 million distinct CDR3 sequences, with about 31% occurring only once. Material: blood. Receptors originate from a woman aged 30 to 39 in good health.

This clonotype was seen a few times. The chain joins TRBV7-2 to TRBJ1-1, with 9 positions matching TRBD1. V was pared by 5 bases and J by 4 bases, with 5 bases of the junction left unmatched. The CDR3 has 14 amino acids. Germline V gene data show CDR1 as SGHTA and CDR2 as FQGNSA. CDR3 nucleotides: TGTGCCAGCAGCGCACAGGGGGCGGCCACTGAAGCTTTCTTT. It is translated as CASSAQGAATEAFF.

This rearrangement joins TRBV11-1 to TRBJ1-4; 8 bases map to TRBD1. After removal of 4 bases from V and 2 bases from J, the junction contained 21 bases not matched to a gene. CDR1 and CDR2 from the germline V gene are SGHAT and FQDESV (reference sequence). There are 21 residues in the CDR3. Here the CDR3 reads CASSSLSSKTGVGWTNEKLFF. The CDR3, as DNA: TGTGCCAGCAGCTCACTTTCCTCAAAGACAGGGGTGGGGTGGACTAATGAAAAACTGTTTTTT.

Concerning this clonotype: One base away lies a much larger clone, so this may be a sequencing read error. The J gene is TRBJ1-2, the V gene TRBV7-6; possibly TRBD1 for D (6 bases). The length of the CDR3 is 16 residues. Germline values: CDR1 SGHVS, CDR2 FNYEAQ. V was shortened by 5 bases and J by 7 bases, with 23 bases between the two germline ends. Here the CDR3 reads CASSPQTGLGYSGYTF. The CDR3 nucleotides are TGTGCCAGCAGCCCGCAGACAGGTCTTGGGTATAGTGGCTACACCTTC.

With regard to this clonotype: This may arise from a read error, as a much more abundant clone is one base away. The chain has TRBV29-1 and TRBJ2-1; no clear D gene. Per the germline V gene, CDR1 is SQVTM and CDR2 is ANQGSEA. V lost 2 bases to trimming and J lost 5 bases, with 4 bases between them. This CDR3 comprises 11 residues. The CDR3 region is CSVESDNEQFF. The CDR3 DNA reads TGCAGCGTTGAAAGCGACAATGAGCAGTTCTTC.

The J gene is TRBJ2-5, the V gene TRBV2, with D perhaps matching TRBD2 (6 bases). V was clipped by 4 bases and J by 4 bases, with 7 bases between them. CDR3 length equals 12 residues. The germline V gene encodes CDR1 SNHLY and CDR2 FYNNEI. The chain's CDR3 is CASSGEVETQYF. The CDR3 nucleotides are TGTGCCAGCAGTGGGGAGGTAGAGACCCAGTACTTC.

The chain recombines TRBV9 with TRBJ2-5; tentative D call: TRBD1 (6 bases). CDR3 length: 17 residues. Trimming took 4 bases from V and 0 from J, leaving 19 bases between them. Germline loops: CDR1 SGDLS, CDR2 YYNGEE. CDR3 loop: CASSPTGGPLYQETQYF. The CDR3 coding sequence is TGTGCCAGCAGCCCGACAGGTGGGCCTTTGTACCAAGAGACCCAGTACTTC.

V gene TRBV21-1 combines with J gene TRBJ1-1. TRBV21-1 is a known pseudogene. There are 12 residues in the CDR3. The CDR3 region is CASSKIARQAFF. CDR3 sequence (DNA): TGTGCCAGCAGCAAAATCGCCAGACAAGCTTTCTTT.

This clonotype was observed a handful of times. The rearrangement links TRBV20-1 to TRBJ2-5; a weak D match, TRBD2 (7 bases). This CDR3 is 14 amino acids long. Trimming pared 3 bases from V and 6 bases from J, leaving 17 bases between. Germline V gene lookup returns CDR1 DFQATT and CDR2 SNEGSKA (reference sequence). The CDR3 DNA reads TGCAGTGCTAGTGTGGGGGGGGCCGGGAAGACCCAGTACTTC. Protein: CSASVGGAGKTQYF.

The rearrangement uses TRBV11-2 and TRBJ2-3, with 11 bases that match TRBD2. Germline CDR1 is SGHAT and CDR2 is FQNNGV. CDR3 length equals 15 residues. Trimming took 8 bases from V and 9 from J; bases not matched to a gene: 13. The CDR3 region is CASRKLAGESRTQYF. CDR3 DNA sequence: TGTGCCAGCCGCAAACTAGCGGGAGAATCGAGGACGCAGTATTTT.

The chain joins TRBV7-2 to TRBJ1-4; D unclear. CDR1 and CDR2 from the germline V gene are SGHTA and FQGNSA. The CDR3 totals 13 residues. V was shortened by 4 bases and J by 4 bases, with 7 bases between the two germline ends. CDR3 sequence (DNA): TGTGCCAGCAGCTCGGACTTTAATGAAAAACTGTTTTTT. Translated, it gives CASSSDFNEKLFF.

In this sample, this clonotype turned up a few times. The V and J genes are TRBV12-3 or TRBV12-4 and TRBJ2-1; 7 bases are a match to TRBD2. The CDR3 has 14 amino acids. J lost 9 bases, V lost 2 bases, and 7 bases had no gene match. CDR3 amino acids: CASSLRLAAIEQFF. The CDR3 DNA follows: TGTGCCAGCAGTTTAAGGCTAGCGGCCATTGAGCAGTTCTTC.

This clonotype turned up a few times. CDR3 residues: CASSLGLAPSYNEQFF. The CDR3 DNA is TGTGCCAGCAGCTTAGGGCTAGCACCTTCCTACAATGAGCAGTTCTTC. The chain joins TRBV7-6 to TRBJ2-1, with D perhaps matching TRBD2 (5 bases). This CDR3 has 16 amino acids. Trimming pared 1 base from V and 1 base from J, leaving 11 bases between. The germline gives CDR1 SGHVS, CDR2 FNYEAQ.

V usage is TRBV6-1 and J usage is TRBJ1-1, with a possible D match to TRBD1 (5 bases). This CDR3 contains 15 residues. CDR1 is MNHNS and CDR2 is SASEGT in the germline V gene. V lost 1 base to trimming and J lost 2 bases, with 11 bases between them. The CDR3 is CASSEVWTPNTEAFF. CDR3 DNA: TGTGCCAGCAGTGAAGTATGGACACCTAACACTGAAGCTTTCTTT.

The chain links TRBV27 to TRBJ1-2; no clear D. V was shortened by 0 bases and J by 4 bases, with 12 bases between the two germline ends. This CDR3 is 15 amino acids long. Germline CDR1 and CDR2: MNHEY and SMNVEV (reference sequence). This CDR3 is CASSLSSGNFYGYTF. DNA of the CDR3: TGTGCCAGCAGTTTATCATCGGGGAATTTCTATGGCTACACCTTC.

The chain is built from TRBV7-6 and TRBJ2-7; 9 positions agree with TRBD1. Looked up from germline, CDR1 is SGHVS and CDR2 is FNYEAQ. The V gene end was trimmed by 1 base and the J gene end by 0 bases; junction bases not matched to a gene: 4. The CDR3 has 16 residues. The CDR3, as DNA: TGTGCCAGCAGCTTAGGCGGGACAGGGCTCTCCTACGAGCAGTACTTC. This codes for CASSLGGTGLSYEQYF.

The chain is built from TRBV29-1 and TRBJ2-7, with 10 bases that match TRBD1. The CDR3 is made up of 14 amino acids. Germline V CDR1 and CDR2: SQVTM, ANQGSEA. Trimming removed 8 bases from V and 5 bases from J; junction bases left unmatched: 12. DNA for the CDR3: TGCAGCTTCCAAAACCGGGACAGGGGAAACGAGCAGTACTTC. Translating gives CSFQNRDRGNEQYF.

In its sample, this clonotype was seen a few times. The chain employs TRBV15 and TRBJ2-7; tentatively, D is TRBD1 (5 bases). The CDR3 runs 14 residues. Germline CDR1 and CDR2: LNHNV and YYDKDF (reference sequence). V lost 1 base, J lost 4 bases, and 11 bases lay in between. For the CDR3, the DNA is TGTGCCACCAGCAGAGGCAGGGAAGGTTACGAGCAGTACTTC. Translating gives CATSRGREGYEQYF. Full variable domain (missing parts from reference TRBV15 and TRBJ2-7): DAMVIQNPRYQVTQFGKPVTLSCSQTLNHNVMYWYQQKSSQAPKLLFHYYDKDFNNEADTPDNFQSRRPNTSFCFLDIRSPGLGDTAMYLCATSRGREGYEQYFGPGTRLTVT.

The chain recombines TRBV7-9 with TRBJ2-1, with a weak D call TRBD1 (6 bases). The germline CDR1 and CDR2 sequences are SEHNR and FQNEAQ (reference sequence). The CDR3 has 14 residues. V lost 5 bases and J lost 9, with 17 bases in between. For the CDR3, the DNA is TGTGCCAGCAGCCATTTGAAGGGACAAAGTGAGCAGTTCTTC. Its protein is CASSHLKGQSEQFF.

In its sample, this clonotype was seen many times. The rearrangement joins TRBV6-4 to TRBJ2-1; D call uncertain. The CDR3 spans 14 residues. The V gene's germline CDR1 is MRHNA and CDR2 SNTAGT. The V and J ends lost 0 bases and 5 bases respectively, with 8 bases between them. The CDR3: CASSDSTENNEQFF. The CDR3 DNA sequence: TGTGCCAGCAGTGACTCGACTGAGAACAATGAGCAGTTCTTC.

The CDR3 here is CSARVPRRGDTQYF. The CDR3 DNA sequence: TGCAGTGCTAGGGTCCCCAGAAGGGGAGATACGCAGTATTTT. J is TRBJ2-3 and V is TRBV20-1, with D perhaps matching TRBD1 (5 bases). The CDR3 has 14 residues. The V end lost 3 bases, the J end lost 5 bases, and 15 bases lay between the germline ends. The V gene's germline CDR1 is DFQATT and CDR2 SNEGSKA (reference sequence).

This chain uses TRBV4-1 with TRBJ2-7; TRBD2 matches 8 bases. Germline trimming cut 7 bases from V and 2 bases from J; bases unmatched to any gene: 10. Germline V CDR1 and CDR2: MGHRA, YSYEKL. CDR3 size: 15 residues. CDR3: CASTSFSGTAYEQYF. CDR3 coding DNA: TGCGCCAGCACATCCTTTAGCGGGACCGCCTACGAGCAGTACTTC.

V usage is TRBV20-1 and J usage is TRBJ2-1, with TRBD2 matching 7 bases. The CDR3 sequence is 15 residues long. Germline loops: CDR1 DFQATT, CDR2 SNEGSKA (reference sequence). V lost 2 bases, J lost 0 bases, and 4 bases stayed unmatched. CDR3 nucleotide sequence: TGCAGTGCTAGACCAAAGCGGGGCTCCTACAATGAGCAGTTCTTC. This codes for CSARPKRGSYNEQFF.

The V gene is TRBV10-2, the J gene TRBJ1-4; no clear D gene. The ends were cut back, 1 base at V and 8 bases at J, with 14 bases in the middle. Germline CDR1 and CDR2: WSHSY and SAAADI. The CDR3 totals 15 residues. The CDR3, as DNA: TGCGCCAGCAGTGAGTGGCCAGAGTCGCGAGAAAAACTGTTTTTT. Translated, it gives CASSEWPESREKLFF.

The rearrangement joins TRBV30 to TRBJ2-7; no definite D call. The CDR3 loop spans 14 amino acids. Trimming took off 0 bases at V and 3 bases at J, with 12 bases between the two ends. CDR1 is GTSNPN, CDR2 SVGIG, per germline (reference sequence). The CDR3 loop reads CAWSVGASGYEQYF. In nucleotides, the CDR3 is TGTGCCTGGAGTGTAGGAGCGTCAGGCTACGAGCAGTACTTC.

This clonotype was detected a few times. V is TRBV6-1 and J is TRBJ2-3; 11 bases are shared with TRBD1. V gave up 3 bases and J gave up 5 bases; unmatched junction bases: 7. The CDR3 is made up of 16 amino acids. CDR1 and CDR2 (germline): MNHNS, SASEGT. The DNA for the CDR3 is TGTGCCAGCAGTGACGTTTCTGGGACAGGGGGAGATACGCAGTATTTT. Encoded protein: CASSDVSGTGGDTQYF.

The gene calls are TRBV5-1 and TRBJ2-3; tentatively, D is TRBD2 (5 bases). Between the trimmed V and J ends, which lost 0 bases and 5 bases, there was a span of 13 bases. The CDR3 is made up of 15 amino acids. Germline V gene data show CDR1 as SGHRS and CDR2 as YFSETQ. The DNA of the CDR3 is TGCGCCAGCAGCTTGGGGCTAGCCGAGGGAGATACGCAGTATTTT. It specifies CASSLGLAEGDTQYF. Looking up the rest from reference TRBV5-1 and TRBJ2-3 gives the full variable domain: KAGVTQTPRYLIKTRGQQVTLSCSPISGHRSVSWYQQTPGQGLQFLFEYFSETQRNKGNFPGRFSGRQFSNSRSEMNVSTLELGDSALYLCASSLGLAEGDTQYFGPGTRLTVL.

J is TRBJ2-7 and V is TRBV12-3 or TRBV12-4; 8 nucleotides match TRBD2. With V trimmed by 1 base and J by 0 bases, 8 bases remained unmatched. The CDR3 sequence is 17 residues long. CDR3 nucleotides: TGTGCCAGCAGTTTAGGGGGAAAGGCGGGGGGCTCCTACGAGCAGTACTTC. Translated, it gives CASSLGGKAGGSYEQYF.